The present entry profiles one T cell receptor (beta chain) with its context. The antigen it binds to is not known. The junction departs from germline at one end; a sequencing error may be responsible. This specimen belongs to a study of tumor-infiltrating lymphocytes in primary liver carcinoma (dated by TCRdb to about 2017). Background for the entire study: Of the five patients (three men and two women, aged 30 to 69 years), four had hepatocellular carcinoma and one had combined HCC and intrahepatic cholangiocarcinoma. Tumors of the five patients were stage T1-T3 N0M0 with maximum diameters of about 4.2 to 11 cm. Samples yielded roughly 3.5 to 7.13 million productive TCRbeta reads; read depth did not differ significantly between tissue types. The study combined TCRbeta repertoire sequencing, expression microarrays and whole-exome sequencing across five regions of each liver tumor, with adjacent normal tissue and blood. A total of roughly 35 specimens from 5 patients went through TCRbeta repertoire sequencing, namely 25 tumor regions, 5 adjacent noncancerous liver tissues and 5 peripheral blood samples. The 25 to 30 tumor region samples were profiled with Agilent mRNA microarrays so that TCRbeta repertoire diversity could be related to the local molecular phenotype. High reproducibility was observed for the technical replicate repertoires, with mean shared-clone rates around 0.9 and correlation coefficients above 0.95.

A constant-region primer and ProtoScript II reverse transcriptase were used to reverse-transcribe TCRbeta-specific cDNA from 500 ng total RNA. TCRbeta libraries were built with three nested multiplex PCR rounds, a slightly modified ARM-PCR procedure. Multiplex TRBV1-TRBV30 forward primers and a Cbeta reverse primer were used in the first two PCR rounds, each of which was run for roughly 10 cycles. Sample barcodes and Illumina adapters were added in a final 25-cycle PCR using Deep VentR polymerase. Before sequencing, amplicons of 200-500 bp were purified from gel using a QIAquick gel extraction kit. An Illumina HiSeq 2500 was used to sequence the TCRbeta amplicons, generating 250-bp paired-end reads. The source study handled its data this way. Trimmomatic v0.33 was used to quality-trim the reads, and FLASH v1.2.11 was used to merge paired reads so that full CDR3 sequences could be recovered. MiGEC v1.2.1b assigned V, D and J germline segments to the rearranged TCRbeta sequences. Clonotype statistics and Shannon-Wiener diversity indices were calculated with VDJtools v1.0.0. Except for diversity analysis, only the 250 most abundant clonotypes of each sample were used in subsequent analyses to reduce sampling bias. TCRdb redid the processing of the public reads, applying fastp at Q25 and MiXCR, and retained in-frame beta chains. Merged by CDR3 protein, the rows form single entries marked with the most common genes and DNA. Here the V and J calls rest on TCRdb's processing, not on the authors' analysis. Recorded for this sample are 100,000 to 150,000 distinct CDR3 sequences; around 60% of them occurred a single time. Together, the top ten hold approximately 8.9% of the sample.

Without any cell sorting, total RNA and DNA were co-extracted from about 21-30 mg of bulk tissue using the AllPrep DNA/RNA mini kit. Between late 2015 and March 2016, about five patients in China with histopathologically diagnosed primary liver carcinoma had their tumors surgically resected. At the time of sampling, the patients were treatment-naive and had chronic HBV infection. Each tumor was sampled at five spatially separated regions: the superior, inferior, left-lateral and right-lateral poles and the tumor centre. More than 80% viable tumor cells were found by histology in every tumor sample. Fresh tumor and adjacent tissue pieces were bisected; one half was stored in RNAlater at -80°C, the other sent for histology. The CDR3 covers 15 residues, taking in both the cysteine and the phenylalanine. Only the CDR3 portion is preserved as DNA: 45 bases, with reading frame beginning at the first base. Reading the germline V gene gives CDR1 SGHAT and CDR2 FQNNGV.

Study-wide findings and limitations: Only roughly 7-24% of top clones appeared in all five regions of a tumor, which suggests that tumor-infiltrating T cells are spatially heterogeneous. Pairs of tumor regions showed greater repertoire overlap (mean 36%) than tumor-adjacent pairs (roughly 17%) or tumor-blood pairs (roughly 14%), which is consistent with antigen-driven expansion. The top 250 clones accounted for a significantly greater share of the repertoire in tumors than in blood (p = 0.039). Because only the TCR beta chain was sequenced and unpaired alpha chains were not captured, true repertoire diversity is likely underestimated. Bulk unsorted samples precluded comparing CD4+ and CD8+ T cell repertoires. Only five patients were included in the study, and the authors note that the findings should be validated in a larger study.

This chain joins TRBV11-2 to TRBJ2-3, and 8 junctional nucleotides match TRBD1. Sequencing used liver tumor tissue from sampling region 3. The cell subset or site tag for this specimen amounts to: tumor region T3, left-lateral pole. The sequence derives from a woman aged 60-75 years with primary liver carcinoma and hepatitis B virus infection. The CDR3 corresponds to CGSSLGQGAADTQYF. The DNA sequence is as follows: TGTGGCAGCAGCTTAGGGCAGGGGGCGGCTGATACGCAGTATTTT.